These 32 T cell receptor beta chains came from one sample sequenced in a study of blood T cell repertoires in COVID-19. Sequencing was performed with immunoSEQ multiplex PCR; in TCRdb, only in-frame clones are kept and a portion is missing. The table lists approximately 90,000 clones, about 89% of them singletons. The sample taken for sequencing was peripheral blood. The source is a woman between 65 and 79 years old with acute or convalescent COVID-19.

The chain couples TRBV19 to TRBJ2-4; no clear D. The germline V gene encodes CDR1 LNHDA and CDR2 SQIVND (reference sequence). Trimming took off 8 bases at V and 6 bases at J, with 8 bases between the two ends. The CDR3 has 11 residues. The CDR3 DNA reads TGTGCCAGTGGTGCCGGAAACATTCAGTACTTC. Protein product: CASGAGNIQYF.

The chain recombines TRBV7-6 with TRBJ2-3, with a tentative D call TRBD1 (6 bases). Germline V gene sequence: CDR1 SGHVS, CDR2 FNYEAQ. Trimming cost V 4 bases and J 0 bases, with 17 bases left between them. CDR3 length: 17 residues. The CDR3 bases are TGTGCCAGCAGCTCCACAACAGGGCTTACTAGCACAGATACGCAGTATTTT. It encodes CASSSTTGLTSTDTQYF.

This chain joins TRBV24-1 and TRBJ1-5; TRBD1 aligns across 7 bases. The CDR3 runs 15 residues. The junction had 5 bases not matched to a gene; V was cut back by 5 bases and J by 2 bases. The germline V gene has CDR1 KGHDR and CDR2 SFDVKD. The CDR3 bases are TGTGCCACCAGTGGTCAGGGGGTAGGCAATCAGCCCCAGCATTTT. Residues: CATSGQGVGNQPQHF.

The chain combines TRBV6-1 with TRBJ1-4; no reliable D call. V lost 2 bases and J lost 4, with 11 bases in between. Germline-derived CDR1 and CDR2 are MNHNS and SASEGT. This CDR3 has 15 amino acids. The CDR3 sequence: CASSERRSGNEKLFF. CDR3 bases: TGTGCCAGCAGTGAACGGAGGTCGGGTAATGAAAAACTGTTTTTT.

The chain uses TRBV10-1 and TRBJ2-2, with D unclear. Germline CDR1 is WNHNN and CDR2 is SYGVQD (reference sequence). V gave up 7 bases and J gave up 0 bases, with 9 bases separating them. CDR3 length: 14 residues. The CDR3 spells CASNTASNTGELFF. The DNA for the CDR3 is TGCGCCAGCAATACAGCCTCGAACACCGGGGAGCTGTTTTTT.

V gene TRBV2 combines with J gene TRBJ2-7, with a tentative D call TRBD2 (5 bases). This CDR3 has 14 amino acids. Germline-derived CDR1 and CDR2 are SNHLY and FYNNEI. The V end was cut by 8 bases, the J end by 4 bases, with 18 bases between. The CDR3 loop reads CASGVWTGEYEQYF. The DNA of the CDR3 is TGTGCCAGCGGGGTTTGGACTGGCGAGTACGAGCAGTACTTC.

The rearrangement uses TRBV18 and TRBJ1-3; 9 nucleotides agree with TRBD1. J was trimmed by 8 bases and V by 5 bases; bases with no gene match: 10. Germline V gene lookup returns CDR1 KGHSH and CDR2 LQKENI. This CDR3 comprises 15 residues. The CDR3: CASSAPRTGVDTIYF. CDR3 in DNA: TGTGCCAGCTCAGCGCCGCGGACAGGGGTAGACACCATATATTTT.

This chain uses TRBV27 with TRBJ1-6, with 8 bases that match TRBD1. Germline assignment: CDR1 MNHEY and CDR2 SMNVEV (reference sequence). CDR3 length: 16 amino acids. J gave up 6 bases and V 4 bases, and 8 bases lay outside the gene matches. The CDR3 sequence: CASSSTGTGTNSPLHF. The CDR3 DNA follows: TGTGCCAGCAGTTCGACCGGGACAGGCACTAATTCACCCCTCCACTTT.

V and J are TRBV11-3 and TRBJ2-7; TRBD1 aligns across 7 bases. V lost 6 bases, J lost 7 bases, and 6 bases stayed unmatched. CDR1 and CDR2 from the germline V gene are SGHNT and YENEEA. The CDR3 is made up of 12 amino acids. The CDR3 loop reads CASSRIQGEQYF. The CDR3 nucleotides are TGTGCCAGCAGTCGAATACAGGGGGAGCAGTACTTC.

The gene calls are TRBV5-1 and TRBJ1-1; D not resolved. From germline, CDR1 is SGHRS and CDR2 YFSETQ. The germline V and J ends were trimmed by 0 bases and 4 bases, with 10 bases remaining between them. The CDR3 totals 14 residues. CDR3 residues: CASSLEGVPTEAFF. In DNA, the CDR3 is TGCGCCAGCAGCTTGGAGGGAGTTCCCACTGAAGCTTTCTTT.

The V gene is TRBV21-1, the J gene TRBJ2-7; the table's D gene call, TRBD2, was not cross checked with the DNA. TRBV21-1 constitutes a pseudogene. The CDR3 is made up of 14 amino acids. CDR3 protein: CASSKEGERGVEYV. The CDR3 coding sequence is TGTGCCAGCAGCAAAGAAGGGGAGCGGGGGGTGGAGTACGTC.

V gene TRBV9 combines with J gene TRBJ2-2, with TRBD2 matching over 13 bases. Trimming took 0 bases from V and 5 from J; bases not matched to a gene: 1. The germline V gene has CDR1 SGDLS and CDR2 YYNGEE. CDR3 length: 16 residues. The CDR3 DNA sequence: TGTGCCAGCAGCGTAGGGGGACTAGCGGGAACCGGGGAGCTGTTTTTT. It translates to CASSVGGLAGTGELFF.

The gene calls are TRBV28 and TRBJ1-1; 9 bases fit TRBD1. This CDR3 is built from 15 residues. The germline CDR1 and CDR2 sequences are MDHEN and SYDVKM. J was trimmed by 6 bases and V by 2 bases; bases with no gene match: 7. The chain's CDR3 is CASSLGGQGKAEAFF. DNA of the CDR3: TGTGCCAGCAGTTTAGGCGGACAGGGGAAGGCTGAAGCTTTCTTT.

The chain has TRBV6-5 and TRBJ2-7, with D possibly being TRBD2 (7 bases). V was clipped by 5 bases and J by 3 bases, with 17 bases between them. The V gene's germline CDR1 is MNHEY and CDR2 SVGAGI. This CDR3 has 15 amino acids. This CDR3 reads CASSRGGGRDYEQYV. CDR3 DNA sequence: TGTGCCAGCAGTAGGGGGGGAGGCAGGGACTACGAGCAGTACGTC.

The chain carries TRBV19 and TRBJ1-1; D possibly corresponds to TRBD1 (5 bases). CDR1 LNHDA and CDR2 SQIVND come from the germline V gene (reference sequence). The CDR3 sequence is 15 residues long. Trimming removed 8 bases from V and 0 bases from J, with 16 bases in between. In nucleotides, the CDR3 is TGTGCCAGTCGACTCGGGGGAGGGGTGAACACTGAAGCTTTCTTT. Its protein product is CASRLGGGVNTEAFF.

This clone was detected a few times. This sequence joins TRBV11-2 and TRBJ2-2; the D gene is possibly TRBD1 (7 bases). CDR1 and CDR2 (germline): SGHAT, FQNNGV. V lost 1 base, J lost 6 bases, and 12 bases lay in between. CDR3 length: 15 residues. Here the CDR3 reads CASSLGRRGAGELFF. CDR3 coding DNA: TGTGCCAGCAGCTTAGGACGCAGGGGGGCCGGGGAGCTGTTTTTT.

This sequence joins TRBV5-1 and TRBJ1-3, with D maybe TRBD1 (5 bases). CDR1 SGHRS and CDR2 YFSETQ come from the germline V gene. The CDR3 sequence is 14 residues long. V lost 4 bases and J 3 bases, leaving 11 bases between the germline ends. The CDR3 spells CASSIREGGNTIYF. The DNA of the CDR3 is TGCGCCAGCAGCATCAGGGAAGGTGGAAACACCATATATTTT. Drawing the rest from reference TRBV5-1 and TRBJ1-3, the complete variable domain is KAGVTQTPRYLIKTRGQQVTLSCSPISGHRSVSWYQQTPGQGLQFLFEYFSETQRNKGNFPGRFSGRQFSNSRSEMNVSTLELGDSALYLCASSIREGGNTIYFGEGSWLTVV.

The chain has TRBV7-8 and TRBJ2-2, with D maybe TRBD2 (5 bases). The CDR3 totals 15 residues. CDR1 is SGHVS and CDR2 is FQNEAQ in the germline V gene. V lost 8 bases and J 7 bases, leaving 20 bases between the germline ends. The CDR3 DNA sequence: TGTGCCAGCGGTCAACATGGGAGTTTGGGCGGGGAGCTGTTTTTT. This translates into CASGQHGSLGGELFF.

The chain uses TRBV19 and TRBJ1-5; D perhaps matches TRBD1 (6 bases). Germline V gene sequence: CDR1 LNHDA, CDR2 SQIVND (reference sequence). Trimming left V 5 bases short and J 3 bases short, with 14 bases between. The CDR3 is 15 residues long. The CDR3: CASSLGAGYNQPQHF. In nucleotides, the CDR3 is TGTGCCAGTAGTCTGGGGGCAGGGTACAATCAGCCCCAGCATTTT.

The CDR3 sequence is CASKQGARWHTEAFF. The CDR3 bases are TGTGCCAGCAAACAGGGGGCTAGATGGCACACTGAAGCTTTCTTT. The chain joins TRBV6-6 to TRBJ1-1, with 9 bases lining up with TRBD1. CDR3 length equals 15 residues. CDR1 and CDR2 (germline): MNHNY, SVGAGI (reference sequence). V was clipped by 7 bases and J by 3 bases; unmatched bases: 9.

The CDR3 DNA reads as TGTGCCAGCAGGTCCAGAGACAGCCCCAATGAAAAACTGTTTTTT. Translating it yields CASRSRDSPNEKLFF. The gene calls are TRBV2 and TRBJ1-4; maybe TRBD1 (5 bases). The CDR3 spans 15 residues. Germline-derived CDR1 and CDR2 are SNHLY and FYNNEI. The V and J ends lost 6 bases and 5 bases respectively, with 16 bases between them.

The chain has TRBV7-6 and TRBJ2-1; 8 nucleotides agree with TRBD1. CDR3 length: 15 residues. The germline CDR1 and CDR2 sequences are SGHVS and FNYEAQ. Germline trimming cut 3 bases from V and 4 bases from J; bases unmatched to any gene: 5. The CDR3 here is CASSLPTGVYNEQFF. CDR3 DNA: TGTGCCAGCAGCTTGCCGACAGGGGTTTACAATGAGCAGTTCTTC.

The genes are TRBV5-1 and TRBJ1-6; 9 positions match TRBD1. V lost 0 bases, J lost 11 bases, and 6 bases stayed unmatched. The germline CDR1 and CDR2 sequences are SGHRS and YFSETQ. The CDR3 is made up of 15 amino acids. The chain's CDR3 is CASSLDGTGSPPLHF. CDR3 DNA: TGCGCCAGCAGCTTGGACGGGACAGGGAGTCCACCCCTCCACTTT.

This clone was observed a single time. The chain joins TRBV19 to TRBJ1-5; D is uncertain. V lost 5 bases and J lost 4, with 9 bases in between. The CDR3 runs to 13 residues. From germline, CDR1 is LNHDA and CDR2 SQIVND (reference sequence). In DNA, the CDR3 is TGTGCCAGTAGTTTCGCCGGGAATCAGCCCCAGCATTTT. Amino acid sequence: CASSFAGNQPQHF.

V usage is TRBV19 and J usage is TRBJ1-1, with a weak D call TRBD1 (6 bases). This CDR3 is 13 amino acids long. Germline assignment: CDR1 LNHDA and CDR2 SQIVND (reference sequence). The ends were cut back, 7 bases at V and 0 bases at J, with 9 bases in the middle. CDR3 coding DNA: TGTGCCAGTATTGGACAGATGAACACTGAAGCTTTCTTT. Amino acids: CASIGQMNTEAFF.

The chain has TRBV10-3 and TRBJ2-1; maybe TRBD1 (6 bases). The CDR3 has 13 residues. Per germline, CDR1 ENHRY and CDR2 SYGVKD. V was trimmed by 6 bases and J by 5 bases, leaving 11 bases between them. CDR3: CAISLQGHNEQFF. The CDR3 DNA reads TGTGCCATCAGCTTACAGGGTCACAATGAGCAGTTCTTC.

V is TRBV28 and J is TRBJ1-1; D is uncertain. V lost 7 bases and J lost 7, with 13 bases in between. Germline V lookup: CDR1 MDHEN, CDR2 SYDVKM. The CDR3 is made up of 12 amino acids. CDR3 coding DNA: TGTGCCAGCATCCGCGGCCGTCTTGAAGCTTTCTTT. Encoded protein: CASIRGRLEAFF.

J is TRBJ1-5 and V is TRBV19, with TRBD1 matching 12 bases. Trimming removed 5 bases from V and 0 bases from J; junction bases left unmatched: 8. Germline CDR1 reads LNHDA; CDR2 reads SQIVND (reference sequence). The length of the CDR3 is 18 residues. The CDR3 DNA sequence: TGTGCCAGTAGTCGCGGGACAGGGGGCGAAAATAGCAATCAGCCCCAGCATTTT. The encoded protein is CASSRGTGGENSNQPQHF.

The chain has TRBV5-6 and TRBJ2-1, with D tentatively TRBD2 (7 bases). Trimming left V 5 bases short and J 2 bases short, with 14 bases between. The CDR3 sequence is 15 residues long. The germline CDR1 and CDR2 sequences are SGHDT and YYEEEE. The CDR3 region is CASRRGGLAYNEQFF. CDR3 bases: TGTGCCAGCAGGCGCGGGGGCCTGGCCTACAATGAGCAGTTCTTC.

The chain combines TRBV7-2 with TRBJ2-2; TRBD1 might be the D (5 bases). The V and J ends lost 5 bases and 5 bases respectively, with 12 bases between them. The CDR3 extends over 14 amino acids. CDR1 is SGHTA and CDR2 is FQGNSA in the germline V gene. The CDR3 bases are TGTGCCAGCAGCCCGCCCCGACAGACCGGGGAGCTGTTTTTT. Translation gives CASSPPRQTGELFF.

This chain uses TRBV6-2 or TRBV6-3 with TRBJ1-2, with no clear D. CDR1 and CDR2 (germline): MNHEY, SVGEGT. The CDR3 covers 13 residues. Deletions cut 4 bases from V and 1 base from J, with 7 bases between. CDR3 region: CASSSVINYGYTF. CDR3 in DNA: TGTGCCAGCAGTTCAGTTATTAACTATGGCTACACCTTC.

The chain combines TRBV19 with TRBJ1-6, with unresolved D. CDR3 length equals 11 residues. V lost 5 bases and J 8 bases, leaving 4 bases between the germline ends. The germline V gene has CDR1 LNHDA and CDR2 SQIVND (reference sequence). The CDR3 bases are TGTGCCAGTAGTCTCCATTCACCCCTCCACTTT. Amino acid sequence: CASSLHSPLHF. The complete variable domain, with remaining parts taken from reference TRBV19 and TRBJ1-6, reads DGGITQSPKYLFRKEGQNVTLSCEQNLNHDAMYWYRQDPGQGLRLIYYSQIVNDFQKGDIAEGYSVSREKKESFPLTVTSAQKNPTAFYLCASSLHSPLHFGNGTRLTVT.